The clone carrying this T cell receptor (beta chain) has a count of ten or more. What it binds is not known. Making the TCR beta libraries involved quantitative 5'-RACE with molecular barcodes. TCRdb recomputed calls from the 5' RACE reads with MiXCR, one row per CDR3 protein. The table records about 460,000 distinct CDR3 sequences, under 5.5% of them present only once. CDR1 and CDR2 (germline): MNHEY, SVGEGT. This CDR3 is built from 14 residues. The V gene end was trimmed by 8 bases and the J gene end by 9 bases; junction bases not matched to a gene: 9. This sample is part of a study of CD8 T cells in ankylosing spondylitis. Study findings and constraints: Typical of ankylosing spondylitis blood, it appeared, was a TCR beta motif of 7 or 8 highly homologous variants. Disease-linked clones reportedly concentrated significantly in matched ankylosing spondylitis synovial fluid. Earlier authors reported some of these motif variants in reactive arthritis synovial fluid and blood.

The sequence derives from a male donor with ankylosing spondylitis. V is TRBV6-2 or TRBV6-3 and J is TRBJ1-6; 8 nucleotides match TRBD1. Source material: blood, either unsorted or a sorted T cell fraction (not recorded which). CDR3 amino acids: CASCDRGRSSPLHF. The CDR3 region has the DNA TGTGCCAGCTGTGACAGGGGCCGCAGTTCACCCCTCCACTTT.